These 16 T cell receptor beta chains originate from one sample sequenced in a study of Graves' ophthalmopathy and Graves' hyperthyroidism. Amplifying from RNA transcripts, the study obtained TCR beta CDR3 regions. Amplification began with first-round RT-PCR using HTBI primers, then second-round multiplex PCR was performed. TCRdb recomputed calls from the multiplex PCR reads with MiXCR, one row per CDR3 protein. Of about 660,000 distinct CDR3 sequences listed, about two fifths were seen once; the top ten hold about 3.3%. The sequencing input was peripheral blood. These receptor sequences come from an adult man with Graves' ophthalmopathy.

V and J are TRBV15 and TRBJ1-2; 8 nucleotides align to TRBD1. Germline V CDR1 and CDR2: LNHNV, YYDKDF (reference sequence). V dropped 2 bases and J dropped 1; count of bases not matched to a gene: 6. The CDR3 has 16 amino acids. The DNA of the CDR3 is TGTGCCACCAGCAGATCAGGGGACAGGAATAACTATGGCTACACCTTC. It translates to CATSRSGDRNNYGYTF. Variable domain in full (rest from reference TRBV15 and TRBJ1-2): DAMVIQNPRYQVTQFGKPVTLSCSQTLNHNVMYWYQQKSSQAPKLLFHYYDKDFNNEADTPDNFQSRRPNTSFCFLDIRSPGLGDTAMYLCATSRSGDRNNYGYTFGSGTRLTVV.

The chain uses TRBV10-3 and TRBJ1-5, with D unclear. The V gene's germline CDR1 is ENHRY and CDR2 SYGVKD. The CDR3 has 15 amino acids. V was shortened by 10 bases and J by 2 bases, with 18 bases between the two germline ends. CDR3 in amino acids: CASSPQASGNQPQHF. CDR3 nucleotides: TGTGCCAGCTCACCTCAGGCCTCTGGCAATCAGCCCCAGCATTTT.

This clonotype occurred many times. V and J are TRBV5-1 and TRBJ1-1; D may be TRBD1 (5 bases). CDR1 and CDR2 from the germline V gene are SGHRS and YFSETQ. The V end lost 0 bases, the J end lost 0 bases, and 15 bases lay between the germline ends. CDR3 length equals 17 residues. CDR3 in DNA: TGCGCCAGCAGCTTGGAGACAAATAGGGGACTGAACACTGAAGCTTTCTTT. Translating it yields CASSLETNRGLNTEAFF.

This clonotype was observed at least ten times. The CDR3 loop reads CSVIQGAGGYTF. In nucleotides, the CDR3 is TGCAGCGTCATACAGGGGGCGGGTGGCTACACCTTC. V and J are TRBV29-1 and TRBJ1-2; 9 positions agree with TRBD1. Trimming at V came to 6 bases and at J to 7 bases, leaving 6 bases not matched to a gene. The CDR3 loop spans 12 amino acids. In germline, CDR1 is SQVTM, CDR2 ANQGSEA.

CDR3 residues: CSASGRVETQYF. In DNA, the CDR3 is TGCAGTGCTTCCGGGAGGGTAGAGACCCAGTACTTC. V is TRBV20-1 and J is TRBJ2-5; TRBD2 matches at 8 bases. The CDR3 covers 12 residues. CDR1 is DFQATT, CDR2 SNEGSKA, per germline (reference sequence). J lost 4 bases, V lost 5 bases, and 3 bases had no gene match.

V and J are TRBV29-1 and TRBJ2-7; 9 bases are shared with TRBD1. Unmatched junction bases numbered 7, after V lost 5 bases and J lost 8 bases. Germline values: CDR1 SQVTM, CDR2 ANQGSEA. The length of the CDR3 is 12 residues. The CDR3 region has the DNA TGCAGCGTTTCTGGACAGGGGATCAAGCAGTACTTC. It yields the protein CSVSGQGIKQYF.

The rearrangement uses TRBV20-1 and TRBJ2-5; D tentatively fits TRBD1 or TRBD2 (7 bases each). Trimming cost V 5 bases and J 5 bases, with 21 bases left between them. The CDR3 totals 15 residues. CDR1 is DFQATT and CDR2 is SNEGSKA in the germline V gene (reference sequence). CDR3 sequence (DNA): TGCAGTGCTGAGGGAGCAGGGGGGGGCCGGGAGACCCAGTACTTC. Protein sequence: CSAEGAGGGRETQYF.

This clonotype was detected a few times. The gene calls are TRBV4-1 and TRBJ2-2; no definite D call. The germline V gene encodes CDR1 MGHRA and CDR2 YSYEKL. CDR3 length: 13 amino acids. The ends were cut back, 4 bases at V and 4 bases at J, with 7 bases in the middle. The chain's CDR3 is CASSRAATGELFF. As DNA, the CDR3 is TGCGCCAGCAGCCGGGCGGCCACCGGGGAGCTGTTTTTT.

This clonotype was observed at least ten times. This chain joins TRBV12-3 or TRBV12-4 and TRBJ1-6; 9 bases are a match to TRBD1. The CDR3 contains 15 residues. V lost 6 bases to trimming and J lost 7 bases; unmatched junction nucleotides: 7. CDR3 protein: CASSLRDRVNSPLHF. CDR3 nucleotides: TGTGCCAGCAGCCTCCGGGACAGGGTAAATTCACCCCTCCACTTT.

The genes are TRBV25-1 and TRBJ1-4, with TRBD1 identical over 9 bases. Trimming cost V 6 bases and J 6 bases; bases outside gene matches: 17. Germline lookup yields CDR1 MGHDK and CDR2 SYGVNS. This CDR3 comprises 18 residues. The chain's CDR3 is CASSQPQGARDVDEKLFF. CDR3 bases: TGTGCCAGCAGCCAACCACAGGGGGCGAGAGATGTTGATGAAAAACTGTTTTTT.

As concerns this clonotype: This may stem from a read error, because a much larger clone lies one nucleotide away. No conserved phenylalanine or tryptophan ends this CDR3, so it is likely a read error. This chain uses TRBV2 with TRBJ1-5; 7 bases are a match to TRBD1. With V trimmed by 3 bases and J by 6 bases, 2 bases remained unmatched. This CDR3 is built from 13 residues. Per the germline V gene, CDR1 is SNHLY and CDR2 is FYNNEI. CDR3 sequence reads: CASSEQGGQPQHL. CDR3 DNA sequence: TGTGCCAGCAGTGAGCAGGGGGGTCAGCCCCAGCATTTA.

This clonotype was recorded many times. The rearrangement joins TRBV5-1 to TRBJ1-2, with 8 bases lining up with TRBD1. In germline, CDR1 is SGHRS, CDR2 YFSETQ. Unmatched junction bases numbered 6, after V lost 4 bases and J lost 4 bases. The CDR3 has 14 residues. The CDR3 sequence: CASSTGQGSYGYTF. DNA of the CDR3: TGCGCCAGCAGCACAGGACAGGGATCCTATGGCTACACCTTC.

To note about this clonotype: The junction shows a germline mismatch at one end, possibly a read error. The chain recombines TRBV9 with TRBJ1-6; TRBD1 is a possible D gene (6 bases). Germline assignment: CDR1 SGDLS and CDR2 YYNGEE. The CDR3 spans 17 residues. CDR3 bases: TGCGCCAGCAGCCGTCGGGACACCGGGGGGTATGATTCACCCCTCCACTTT. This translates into CASSRRDTGGYDSPLHF.

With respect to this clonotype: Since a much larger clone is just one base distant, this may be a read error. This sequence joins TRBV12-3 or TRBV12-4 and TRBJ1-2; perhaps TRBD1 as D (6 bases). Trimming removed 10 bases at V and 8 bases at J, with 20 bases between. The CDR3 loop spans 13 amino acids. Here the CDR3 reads CATAGRGAAGYTF. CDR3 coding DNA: TGTGCCACCGCGGGACGGGGGGCGGCCGGCTACACCTTC.

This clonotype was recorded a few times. In DNA form, the CDR3 reads TGTGCCAGCAGCCCGGCCGGGACAGGGTTTTTCTATGGCTACACCTTC. It specifies CASSPAGTGFFYGYTF. The chain joins TRBV5-8 to TRBJ1-2; TRBD1 aligns across 9 bases. Trimming removed 4 bases from V and 4 bases from J; junction bases left unmatched: 11. Germline V CDR1 and CDR2: SGHTS, YDEGEE. There are 16 residues in the CDR3.

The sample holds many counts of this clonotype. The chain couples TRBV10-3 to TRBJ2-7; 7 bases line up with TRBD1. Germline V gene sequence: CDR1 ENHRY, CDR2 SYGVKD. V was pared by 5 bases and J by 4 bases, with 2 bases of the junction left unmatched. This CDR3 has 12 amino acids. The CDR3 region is CAISLDRYEQYF. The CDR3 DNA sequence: TGTGCCATCAGTCTGGACAGGTACGAGCAGTACTTC.